What follows are 7 T cell receptor beta chains derived from one specimen sequenced in a study of T cell changes during pregnancy in multiple sclerosis (dated 2019 in TCRdb). Libraries were built with the immunoSEQ multiplex PCR assay. The source is immuneACCESS, and TCRdb retained only in-frame sequences with V and J called. Part of the clones is not carried over; for the studies checked, unresolved V genes explain less than half of this, and the remainder is unexplained. Within this sample are about 31,000 clones, with approximately 88% of them counted one time only. Clones ranked in the top ten supply under 9% of the sample. The sample consisted of CD8+ T cells from peripheral blood mononuclear cells, taken before pregnancy. These receptors were obtained from a female donor with multiple sclerosis, enrolled in a pregnancy study.

This clone was seen just once. This chain uses TRBV11-3 with TRBJ1-2; TRBD1 might be the D (5 bases). Looked up from germline, CDR1 is SGHNT and CDR2 is YENEEA. CDR3 length: 15 amino acids. With 2 bases removed from V and 6 bases from J, the gap between germline ends came to 16 bases. The CDR3 sequence: CASSLPGPGEDGYTF. The CDR3 bases are TGTGCCAGCAGCTTACCAGGGCCCGGGGAGGATGGCTACACCTTC.

The chain uses TRBV6-5 and TRBJ1-5; D gene ambiguous. CDR3 size: 10 residues. Germline-derived CDR1 and CDR2 are MNHEY and SVGAGI. Trimming took off 8 bases at V and 5 bases at J, with 4 bases between the two ends. The CDR3 is CASGHQPQHF. As DNA, the CDR3 is TGTGCCAGCGGCCATCAGCCCCAGCATTTT.

The CDR3 DNA sequence: TGTGCCTGCTGGACAGGGGGAGGCGAGCAGTACTTC. It yields the protein CACWTGGGEQYF. V gene TRBV30 combines with J gene TRBJ2-7; the match to TRBD1 covers 10 bases. From germline, CDR1 is GTSNPN and CDR2 SVGIG (reference sequence). This CDR3 region has 12 residues. After removal of 6 bases from V and 6 bases from J, the junction contained 5 bases not matched to a gene. The whole variable domain, filled in from reference TRBV30 and TRBJ2-7, reads SQTIHQWPATLVQPVGSPLSLECTVEGTSNPNLYWYRQAAGRGLQLLFYSVGIGQISSEVPQNLSASRPQDRQFILSSKKLLLSDSGFYLCACWTGGGEQYFGPGTRLTVT.

The chain recombines TRBV27 with TRBJ1-5, with a weak D call TRBD1 (6 bases). The V gene's germline CDR1 is MNHEY and CDR2 SMNVEV (reference sequence). V lost 2 bases and J lost 7, with 12 bases in between. The CDR3 extends over 14 amino acids. The CDR3 spells CASSLGGGGQPQHF. The CDR3 DNA sequence: TGTGCCAGCAGTTTAGGAGGGGGGGGACAGCCCCAGCATTTT.

This sequence joins TRBV4-3 and TRBJ1-1, with TRBD1 as a possible D gene (6 bases). The length of the CDR3 is 16 residues. V lost 1 base and J 0 bases, leaving 12 bases between the germline ends. Looked up from germline, CDR1 is LGHNA and CDR2 is YSLEER. In DNA, the CDR3 is TGCGCCAGCAGCCAAGCTTGGGCAGGGGTGAACACTGAAGCTTTCTTT. As protein: CASSQAWAGVNTEAFF.

The rearrangement joins TRBV9 to TRBJ1-2; D might be TRBD1 (5 bases). There are 15 residues in the CDR3. V lost 0 bases, J lost 11 bases, and 20 bases lay in between. The V gene's germline CDR1 is SGDLS and CDR2 YYNGEE. CDR3 DNA sequence: TGTGCCAGCAGCGTAGTCCTGAACCCCAGGGAGGGGTACACCTTC. It encodes CASSVVLNPREGYTF.

This sequence joins TRBV9 and TRBJ1-2; D is unresolved. CDR1 is SGDLS and CDR2 is YYNGEE in the germline V gene. The germline V and J ends were trimmed by 3 bases and 2 bases, with 14 bases remaining between them. The CDR3 is 15 residues long. The DNA of the CDR3 is TGTGCCAGCAGCGAAGGACTGACGGTGAACTATGGCTACACCTTC. As protein: CASSEGLTVNYGYTF.